A single T cell receptor beta chain is shown here with its context. The data were produced by immunoSEQ multiplex PCR, yet TCRdb's version contains in-frame clones alone and is incomplete. The sample consists of 55,000 to 70,000 clones, 94% of them appearing once. Treatment noted: preoperative locoregional IRX-2 cytokine immunotherapy. Preoperative locoregional IRX-2 cytokine immunotherapy was tested in the phase Ib source study. These data belong to a study of preoperative IRX-2 immunotherapy in early breast cancer. The CDR3 has 15 amino acids. Per germline, CDR1 SGHKS and CDR2 YYEKEE (reference sequence). With 2 bases removed from V and 4 bases from J, the gap between germline ends came to 13 bases.

The material was obtained from a patient treated with IRX-2 immunotherapy. The receptor comes from a human donor with breast cancer. The chain uses TRBV5-5 and TRBJ2-1; possible D gene TRBD2, 6 bases. This CDR3 reads CASSLLGGSYNEQFF. CDR3 nucleotides: TGTGCCAGCAGCTTACTCGGAGGGTCATACAATGAGCAGTTCTTC.